One sample yielded the 5 T cell receptor beta chains listed below, sequenced in a study of blood T cells in healthy people across ages. It was with a sample-barcoded 5' primer and a J-beta primer mix that a second PCR of roughly 7 to 12 cycles was run. TCRdb re-called the 5' RACE reads through MiXCR, storing one row per CDR3 protein. The repertoire has roughly 800,000 distinct CDR3 sequences, nearly 60% of them found once; the top ten carry about 20%. Sequenced input: blood. The receptor set was obtained from a man in his thirties or forties in good health.

The chain recombines TRBV10-3 with TRBJ1-1, with 7 bases that match TRBD1. Per germline, CDR1 ENHRY and CDR2 SYGVKD. Unmatched junction bases numbered 1, after V lost 4 bases and J lost 2 bases. This CDR3 comprises 13 residues. CDR3 sequence reads: CAISGDRNTEAFF. As DNA, the CDR3 is TGTGCCATCAGTGGGGACAGAAACACTGAAGCTTTCTTT.

This chain connects TRBV3-1 to TRBJ2-5; 8 nucleotides line up with TRBD2. The J call could be wrong; TRBJ2-7 is a better fit for the DNA end. Germline loops: CDR1 LGHDT, CDR2 YNNKEL (reference sequence). CDR3 length: 15 residues. The CDR3 DNA sequence: TGTGCCAGCAGCCAAGGCGGGAGGAGGTCCTACGAGCAGTACTTC. Translation gives CASSQGGRRSYEQYF.

J is TRBJ2-1 and V is TRBV6-5, with D perhaps matching TRBD2 (6 bases). This CDR3 has 14 residues. Germline loops: CDR1 MNHEY, CDR2 SVGAGI. V was pared by 5 bases and J by 10 bases, with 18 bases between. CDR3 residues: CASSARRGVNEQFF. CDR3 DNA sequence: TGTGCCAGCAGTGCCCGGCGGGGAGTCAACGAGCAGTTCTTC.

This clonotype occurred a few times. The CDR3 DNA reads TGTGCCAGCAGCCAAGATAGGAACTCTGGGGCCAACGTCCTGACTTTC. This encodes CASSQDRNSGANVLTF. The chain joins TRBV4-2 to TRBJ2-6; no firm D call. CDR1 and CDR2 (germline): LGHNA, YNFKEQ. The CDR3 has 16 amino acids. The V and J ends lost 0 bases and 0 bases respectively, with 6 bases between them.

The rearrangement joins TRBV20-1 to TRBJ2-1, with 14 bases identical to TRBD2. The germline CDR1 and CDR2 sequences are DFQATT and SNEGSKA (reference sequence). This CDR3 has 18 amino acids. V lost 3 bases and J lost 2; bases outside the gene matches: 9. The CDR3 coding sequence is TGCAGTGCTAGCTCCGGGACTAGCGGGAGAAGGGCCTACAATGAGCAGTTCTTC. It specifies CSASSGTSGRRAYNEQFF.